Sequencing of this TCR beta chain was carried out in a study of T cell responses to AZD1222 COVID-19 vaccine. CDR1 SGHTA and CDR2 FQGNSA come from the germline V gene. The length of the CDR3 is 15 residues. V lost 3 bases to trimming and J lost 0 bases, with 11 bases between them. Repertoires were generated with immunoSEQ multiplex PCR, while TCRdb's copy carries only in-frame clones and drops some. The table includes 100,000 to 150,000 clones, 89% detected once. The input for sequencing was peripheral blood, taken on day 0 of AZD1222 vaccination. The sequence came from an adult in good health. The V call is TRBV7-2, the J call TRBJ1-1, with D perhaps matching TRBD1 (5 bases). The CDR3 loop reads CASSFGAGMNTEAFF. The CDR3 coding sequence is TGTGCCAGCAGCTTTGGGGCCGGGATGAACACTGAAGCTTTCTTT.